This TCR beta chain was identified during a study of molecular identifiers for immune sequencing clone quantification. The wider study: Four of five splits of RNA from about 20,000 or 100,000 naive CD8 cells were sequenced in replicates. Findings of the study overall: In CMV-specific effectors, clones above 20 copies held over 97% of molecules; naive, under 1%. Highly expanded clone sizes could end up underestimated if a barcode were shared by identical TCR molecules.

V was pared by 0 bases and J by 1 base, with 9 bases between. Germline CDR1 is SGHTA and CDR2 is FQGNSA. This CDR3 contains 15 residues. Libraries of bulk TCR were made by previously described methods (with listed TCR primers). TCRdb re-called the PCR reads through MiXCR, storing one row per CDR3 protein. The repertoire holds 100,000 or so distinct CDR3 sequences, around 20% seen once, with about 1% in the top ten. This clonotype was counted many times. Its matching antigen is unknown. The V and J genes are TRBV7-2 and TRBJ2-5; TRBD2 might be the D (5 bases). The sequenced material came from naive CD8+ T cells from blood, with Jurkat cell RNA spiked in. The subset here: FACS-sorted CD8+CD4-CCR7+CD45RA+ naive T cells. The TCR originated in a human donor in good health. Some libraries in this study had Jurkat cell RNA spiked in. DNA of the CDR3: TGTGCCAGCAGCTTAGCCGAGGGCGCCCAAGAGACCCAGTACTTC. Its translation is CASSLAEGAQETQYF.